The 2 T cell receptor beta chains below come from one sample, sequenced in a study of cytomegalovirus exposure and HLA in healthy donors. TCRdb keeps only in-frame clones here, not all; method: immunoSEQ multiplex PCR. Of around 170,000 clones in the sample, about 88% were seen once. Sequencing was done on a sample of PBMCs. These receptors were obtained from a man aged 18 to 30 in good health and CMV-seronegative.

CDR3 bases: TGTGCCAGCAGTGGACAGGGATTTCATGGCTACACCTTC. This encodes CASSGQGFHGYTF. The chain uses TRBV2 and TRBJ1-2; TRBD1 matches at 7 bases. The CDR3 has 13 residues. V was pared by 4 bases and J by 6 bases, with 5 bases of the junction left unmatched. Germline loops: CDR1 SNHLY, CDR2 FYNNEI.

For the CDR3, the DNA is TGTGCCAGCAGCCAGGACAGGGTATCCTACGAGCAGTACTTC. Protein sequence: CASSQDRVSYEQYF. The chain is built from TRBV7-2 and TRBJ2-7; 8 nucleotides line up with TRBD1. The J segment lost 1 base and the V segment lost 5 bases, leaving 4 bases of the junction unmatched. The V gene's germline CDR1 is SGHTA and CDR2 FQGNSA. The CDR3 length is 14 residues.